This T cell receptor (beta chain) was identified in a study of long-term antiretroviral therapy in people with HIV. None of the participants with HIV were treated outside the United States. Findings of the study overall: When set beside controls, HIV repertoires had CDR3 length ranges that were narrower.

The germline CDR1 and CDR2 sequences are SGHAT and FQNNGV. After removal of 1 base from V and 1 base from J, the junction contained 7 bases not matched to a gene. This CDR3 has 18 amino acids. Worth noting for this clone: The antigen is not known.

They ran version v3.0 of the immunoSEQ assay at survey level. This table comes from immunoSEQ multiplex PCR, and its TCRdb copy is limited to in-frame clones, with some not included. The sample has some 23,000 clones; 79% are singletons. V usage is TRBV11-2 and J usage is TRBJ1-1, with TRBD1 matching over 12 bases. The sample consisted of unsorted PBMCs, taken 1.2 years after starting antiretroviral therapy. This receptor was identified in a woman aged 40 to 49 with HIV. The DNA for the CDR3 is TGTGCCAGCAGCTTAGGGGACAGGGGGCGCGCAACGAACACTGAAGCTTTCTTT. This codes for CASSLGDRGRATNTEAFF.